The present T cell receptor (beta chain) was sequenced within a study of beta chain features in type 1 diabetes. Study-level points and caveats: A PCR bias possibly favoring shorter templates would apply equally to patients and controls. Junctions at VDJ sites from type 1 diabetes patients had fewer insertions and more deletions.

This clone appeared a few times. The target antigen is unknown. Trimming took 6 bases from V and 4 from J, leaving 12 bases between them. There are 13 residues in the CDR3. The V gene's germline CDR1 is MNHNY and CDR2 SVGAGI (reference sequence). Expressed TCRB transcripts got sequenced, as all isolated RNA was reverse transcribed. Produced via immunoSEQ multiplex PCR; TCRdb's table is partial and in-frame only. The data contain more than 120,000 clones, 10% of them singletons. This rearrangement joins TRBV6-6 to TRBJ1-2, with D possibly matching TRBD1 (5 bases). Material for sequencing was naive CD4+ T cells from blood. The source is a man between 18 and 29 years old in good health. The CDR3, as DNA: TGTGCCAGCAGCTCGGTGGGGGGCTATGGCTACACCTTC. This sequence encodes CASSSVGGYGYTF.